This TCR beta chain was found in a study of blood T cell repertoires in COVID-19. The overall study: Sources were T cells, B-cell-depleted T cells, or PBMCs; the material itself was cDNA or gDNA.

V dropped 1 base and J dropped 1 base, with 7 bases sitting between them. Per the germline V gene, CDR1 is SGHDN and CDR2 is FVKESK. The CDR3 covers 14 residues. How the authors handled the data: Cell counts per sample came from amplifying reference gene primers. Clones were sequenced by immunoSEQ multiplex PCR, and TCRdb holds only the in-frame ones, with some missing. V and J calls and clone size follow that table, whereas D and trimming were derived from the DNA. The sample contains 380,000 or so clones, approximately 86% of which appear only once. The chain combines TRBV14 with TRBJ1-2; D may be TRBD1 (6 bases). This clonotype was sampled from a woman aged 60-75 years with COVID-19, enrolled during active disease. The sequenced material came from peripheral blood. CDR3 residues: CASSQGGRNYGYTF. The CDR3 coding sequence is TGTGCCAGCAGCCAAGGGGGGCGTAACTATGGCTACACCTTC.